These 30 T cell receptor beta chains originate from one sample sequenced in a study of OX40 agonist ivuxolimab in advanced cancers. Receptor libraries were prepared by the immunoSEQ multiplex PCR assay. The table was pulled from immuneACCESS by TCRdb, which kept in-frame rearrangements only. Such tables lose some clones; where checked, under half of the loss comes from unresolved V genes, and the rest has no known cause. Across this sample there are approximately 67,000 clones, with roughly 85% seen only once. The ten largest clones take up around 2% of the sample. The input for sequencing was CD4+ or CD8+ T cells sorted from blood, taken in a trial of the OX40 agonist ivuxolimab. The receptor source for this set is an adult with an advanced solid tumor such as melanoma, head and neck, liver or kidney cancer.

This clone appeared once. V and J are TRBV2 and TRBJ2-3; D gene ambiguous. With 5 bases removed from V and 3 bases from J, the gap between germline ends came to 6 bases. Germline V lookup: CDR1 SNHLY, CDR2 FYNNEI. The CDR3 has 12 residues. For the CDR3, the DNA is TGTGCCAGCAGTCCAACTACAGATACGCAGTATTTT. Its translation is CASSPTTDTQYF.

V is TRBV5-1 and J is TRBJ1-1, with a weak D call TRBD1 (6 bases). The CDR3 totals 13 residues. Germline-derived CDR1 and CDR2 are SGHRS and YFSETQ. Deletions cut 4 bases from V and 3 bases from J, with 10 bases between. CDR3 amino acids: CASSRKGDTEAFF. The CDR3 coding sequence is TGCGCCAGCAGCCGCAAGGGGGACACTGAAGCTTTCTTT.

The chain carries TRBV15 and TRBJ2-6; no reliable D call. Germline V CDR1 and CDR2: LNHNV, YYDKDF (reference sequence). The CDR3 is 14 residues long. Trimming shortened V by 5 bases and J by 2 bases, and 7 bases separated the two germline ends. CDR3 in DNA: TGTGCCACCAGCCGGTCTCCTGGGGCCAACGTCCTGACTTTC. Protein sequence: CATSRSPGANVLTF.

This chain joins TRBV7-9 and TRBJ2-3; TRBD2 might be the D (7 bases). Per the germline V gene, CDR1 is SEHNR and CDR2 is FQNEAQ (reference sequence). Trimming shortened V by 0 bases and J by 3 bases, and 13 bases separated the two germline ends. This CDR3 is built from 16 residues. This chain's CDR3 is CASSLAGGGGTDTQYF. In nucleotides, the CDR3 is TGTGCCAGCAGCTTAGCAGGGGGGGGAGGAACAGATACGCAGTATTTT.

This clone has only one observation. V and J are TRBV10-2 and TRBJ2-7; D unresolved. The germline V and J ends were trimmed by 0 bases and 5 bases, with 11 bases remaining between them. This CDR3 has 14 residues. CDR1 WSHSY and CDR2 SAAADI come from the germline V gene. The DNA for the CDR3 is TGCGCCAGCAGTGAGTCGGGAAGCACCAACGAGCAGTACTTC. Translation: CASSESGSTNEQYF.

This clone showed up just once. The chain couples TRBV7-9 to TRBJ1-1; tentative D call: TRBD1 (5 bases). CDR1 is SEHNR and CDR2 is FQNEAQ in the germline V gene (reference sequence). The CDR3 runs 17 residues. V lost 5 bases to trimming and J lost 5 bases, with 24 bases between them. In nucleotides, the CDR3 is TGTGCCAGCAGCCCCAATCCTGGGGGACCCCGGGGGACTGAAGCTTTCTTT. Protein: CASSPNPGGPRGTEAFF.

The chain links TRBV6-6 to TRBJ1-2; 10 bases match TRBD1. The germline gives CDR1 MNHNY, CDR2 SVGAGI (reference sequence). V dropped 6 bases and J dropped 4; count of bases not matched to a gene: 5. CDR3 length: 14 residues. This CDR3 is CASRVGQGSYGYTF. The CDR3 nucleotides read TGTGCCAGCAGGGTGGGACAGGGGAGCTATGGCTACACCTTC.

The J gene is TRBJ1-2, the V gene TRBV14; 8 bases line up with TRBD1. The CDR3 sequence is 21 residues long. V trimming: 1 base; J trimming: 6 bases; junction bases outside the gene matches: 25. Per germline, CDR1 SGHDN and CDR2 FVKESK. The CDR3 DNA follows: TGTGCCAGCAGCCAAGTGGGTGGGCAGGGGGCGTGGGTAAATGTTTGTGATGGCTACACCTTC. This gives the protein CASSQVGGQGAWVNVCDGYTF.

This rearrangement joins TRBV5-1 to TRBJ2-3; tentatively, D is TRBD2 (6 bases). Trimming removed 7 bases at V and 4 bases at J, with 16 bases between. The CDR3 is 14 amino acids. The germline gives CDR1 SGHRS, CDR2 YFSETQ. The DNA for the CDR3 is TGCGCCAGCCATTCTCGGGGGTTTCCAGATACGCAGTATTTT. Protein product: CASHSRGFPDTQYF.

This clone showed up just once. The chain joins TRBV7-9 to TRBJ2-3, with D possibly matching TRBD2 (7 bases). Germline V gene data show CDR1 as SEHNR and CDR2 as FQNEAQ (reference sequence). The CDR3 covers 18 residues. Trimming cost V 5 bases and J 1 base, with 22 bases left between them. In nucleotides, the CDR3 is TGTGCCAGCAGCCCCTTGGGTTGGGGGGGCGGCGGCACAGATACGCAGTATTTT. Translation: CASSPLGWGGGGTDTQYF.

CDR3 in amino acids: CASSPRLAGVYEQYF. In DNA, the CDR3 is TGTGCCAGCAGCCCACGACTAGCGGGAGTGTACGAGCAGTACTTC. V and J are TRBV11-2 and TRBJ2-5, with TRBD2 identical over 12 bases. The closer fit of TRBJ2-7 to the DNA end suggests the J call may be wrong. Germline V lookup: CDR1 SGHAT, CDR2 FQNNGV. The CDR3 covers 15 residues.

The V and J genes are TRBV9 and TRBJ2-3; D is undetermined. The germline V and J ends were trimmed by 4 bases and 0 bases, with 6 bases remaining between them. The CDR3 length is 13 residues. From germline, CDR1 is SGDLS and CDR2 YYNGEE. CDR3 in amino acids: CASSYRSTDTQYF. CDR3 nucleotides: TGTGCCAGCAGCTATAGGAGCACAGATACGCAGTATTTT.

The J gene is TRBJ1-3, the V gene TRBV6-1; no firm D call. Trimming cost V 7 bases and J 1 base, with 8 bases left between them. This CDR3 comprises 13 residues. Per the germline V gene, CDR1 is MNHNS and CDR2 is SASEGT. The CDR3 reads CASIQVSGNTIYF. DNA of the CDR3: TGTGCCAGCATCCAGGTATCTGGAAACACCATATATTTT.

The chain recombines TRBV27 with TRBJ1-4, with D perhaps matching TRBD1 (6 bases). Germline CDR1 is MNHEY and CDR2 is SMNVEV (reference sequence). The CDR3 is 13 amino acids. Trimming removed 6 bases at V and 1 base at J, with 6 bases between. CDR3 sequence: CASSRGTNEKLFF. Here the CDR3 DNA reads TGTGCCAGCAGCAGGGGAACTAATGAAAAACTGTTTTTT.

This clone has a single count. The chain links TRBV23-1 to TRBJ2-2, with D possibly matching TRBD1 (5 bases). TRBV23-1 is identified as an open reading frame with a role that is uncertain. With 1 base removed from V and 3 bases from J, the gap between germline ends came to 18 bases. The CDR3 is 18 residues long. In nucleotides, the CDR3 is TGCGCCAGCAGTCAATTTATCCAGGGTGGGGTTGACACCGGGGAGCTGTTTTTT. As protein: CASSQFIQGGVDTGELFF.

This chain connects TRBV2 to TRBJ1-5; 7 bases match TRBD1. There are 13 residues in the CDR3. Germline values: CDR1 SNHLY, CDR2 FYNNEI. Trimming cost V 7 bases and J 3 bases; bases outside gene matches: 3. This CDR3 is CASTTGFNQPQHF. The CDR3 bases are TGTGCCAGCACGACAGGGTTCAATCAGCCCCAGCATTTT.

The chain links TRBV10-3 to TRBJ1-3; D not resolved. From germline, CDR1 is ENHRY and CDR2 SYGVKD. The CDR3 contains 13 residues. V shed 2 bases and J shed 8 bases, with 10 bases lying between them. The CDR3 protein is CAISERAADTIYF. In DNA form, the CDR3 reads TGTGCCATCAGTGAGAGGGCCGCGGACACCATATATTTT.

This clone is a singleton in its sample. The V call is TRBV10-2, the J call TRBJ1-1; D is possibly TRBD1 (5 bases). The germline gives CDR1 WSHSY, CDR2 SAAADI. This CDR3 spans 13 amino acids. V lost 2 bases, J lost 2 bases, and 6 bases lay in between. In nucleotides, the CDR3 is TGCGCCAGCAGTGAGGGGACTAACACTGAAGCTTTCTTT. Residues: CASSEGTNTEAFF.

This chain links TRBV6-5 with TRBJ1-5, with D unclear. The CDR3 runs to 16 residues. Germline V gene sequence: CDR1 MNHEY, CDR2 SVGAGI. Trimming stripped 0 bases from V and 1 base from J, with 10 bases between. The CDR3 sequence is CASSYSPVSSNQPQHF. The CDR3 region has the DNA TGTGCCAGCAGTTACTCGCCAGTCTCAAGCAATCAGCCCCAGCATTTT.

CDR3 residues: CASSHRTTTHEQFF. DNA for the CDR3: TGTGCCAGCAGCCACCGGACTACCACCCATGAGCAGTTCTTC. This chain uses TRBV11-3 with TRBJ2-1; possible D gene TRBD2, 6 bases. The CDR3 length is 14 residues. CDR1 and CDR2 (germline): SGHNT, YENEEA. V was clipped by 5 bases and J by 8 bases, with 16 bases between them.

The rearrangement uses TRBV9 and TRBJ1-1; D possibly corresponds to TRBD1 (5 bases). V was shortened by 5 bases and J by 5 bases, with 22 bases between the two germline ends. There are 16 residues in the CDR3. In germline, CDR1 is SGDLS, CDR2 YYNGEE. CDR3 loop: CASSSGEGRGTTEAFF. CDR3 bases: TGTGCCAGCAGTTCAGGTGAGGGGCGGGGAACGACTGAAGCTTTCTTT.

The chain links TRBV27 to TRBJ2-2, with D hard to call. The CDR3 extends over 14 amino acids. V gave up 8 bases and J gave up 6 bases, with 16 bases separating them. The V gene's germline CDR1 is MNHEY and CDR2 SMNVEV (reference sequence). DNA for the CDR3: TGTGCCAGCGGACGGAGCCGAAGTGCCGGGGAGCTGTTTTTT. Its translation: CASGRSRSAGELFF.

CDR3 nucleotides: TGTGCCAGCAGCTTGCTCACAGGGATGAACACTGAAGCTTTCTTT. It encodes CASSLLTGMNTEAFF. This rearrangement joins TRBV5-4 to TRBJ1-1, with D perhaps TRBD1 (6 bases). The CDR3 runs 15 residues. V gave up 1 base and J gave up 0 bases, with 10 bases separating them. CDR1 and CDR2 from the germline V gene are SGHNT and YYREEE (reference sequence).

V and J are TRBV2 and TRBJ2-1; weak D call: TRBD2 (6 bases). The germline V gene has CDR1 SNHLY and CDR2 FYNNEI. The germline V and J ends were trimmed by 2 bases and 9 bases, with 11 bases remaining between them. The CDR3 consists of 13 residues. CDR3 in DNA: TGTGCCAGCAGTGAATGGGGGGTCGGTGAGCAGTTCTTC. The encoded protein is CASSEWGVGEQFF.

CDR3 bases: TGTGCCAGTAGTATCCAGGGACCCTCGGGGAATGAGCAGTTCTTC. Translating gives CASSIQGPSGNEQFF. The rearrangement uses TRBV19 and TRBJ2-1; either TRBD1 or TRBD2 may supply D (5 bases each). V was pared by 3 bases and J by 7 bases, with 16 bases between. CDR1 is LNHDA, CDR2 SQIVND, per germline (reference sequence). This CDR3 comprises 15 residues.

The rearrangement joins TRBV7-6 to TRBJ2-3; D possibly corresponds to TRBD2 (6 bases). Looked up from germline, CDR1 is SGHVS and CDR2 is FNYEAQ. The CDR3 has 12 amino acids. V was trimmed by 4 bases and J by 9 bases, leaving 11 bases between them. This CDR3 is CASSWGEGTQYF. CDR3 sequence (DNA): TGTGCCAGCAGCTGGGGGGAAGGCACGCAGTATTTT. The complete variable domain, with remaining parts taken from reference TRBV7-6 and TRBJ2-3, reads GAGVSQSPRYKVTKRGQDVALRCDPISGHVSLYWYRQALGQGPEFLTYFNYEAQQDKSGLPNDRFSAERPEGSISTLTIQRTEQRDSAMYRCASSWGEGTQYFGPGTRLTVL.

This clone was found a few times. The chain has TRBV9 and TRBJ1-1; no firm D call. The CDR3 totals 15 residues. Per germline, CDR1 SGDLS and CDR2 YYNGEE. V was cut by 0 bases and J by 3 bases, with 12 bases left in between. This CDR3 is CASSVDGVRDTEAFF. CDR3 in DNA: TGTGCCAGCAGCGTAGATGGGGTGCGGGACACTGAAGCTTTCTTT.

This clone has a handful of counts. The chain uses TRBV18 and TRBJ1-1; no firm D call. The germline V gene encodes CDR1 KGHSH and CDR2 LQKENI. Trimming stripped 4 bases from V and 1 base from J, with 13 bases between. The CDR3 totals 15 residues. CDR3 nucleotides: TGTGCCAGCTCACTTCTTGGGCAGGAGAACACTGAAGCTTTCTTT. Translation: CASSLLGQENTEAFF.

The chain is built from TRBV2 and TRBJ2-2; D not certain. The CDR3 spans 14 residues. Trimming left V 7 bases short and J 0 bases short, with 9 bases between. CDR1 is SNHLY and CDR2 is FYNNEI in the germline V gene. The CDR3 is CASIFGPNTGELFF. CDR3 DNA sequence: TGTGCCAGCATTTTTGGTCCGAACACCGGGGAGCTGTTTTTT.

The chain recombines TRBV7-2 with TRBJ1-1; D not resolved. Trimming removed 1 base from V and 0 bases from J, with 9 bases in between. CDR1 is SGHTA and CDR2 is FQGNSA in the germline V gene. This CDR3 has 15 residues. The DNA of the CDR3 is TGTGCCAGCAGCTTAGAGGGTGTAATGAACACTGAAGCTTTCTTT. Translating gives CASSLEGVMNTEAFF.